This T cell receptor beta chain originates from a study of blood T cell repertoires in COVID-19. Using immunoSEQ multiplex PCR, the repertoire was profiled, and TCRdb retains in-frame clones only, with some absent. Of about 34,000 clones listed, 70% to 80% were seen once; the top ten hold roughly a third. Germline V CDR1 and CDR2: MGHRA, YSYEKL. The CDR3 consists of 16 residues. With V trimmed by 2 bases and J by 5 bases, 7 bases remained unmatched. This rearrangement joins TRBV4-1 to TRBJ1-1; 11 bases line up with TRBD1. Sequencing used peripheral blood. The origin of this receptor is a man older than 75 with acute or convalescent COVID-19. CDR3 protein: CASSQRTGGAGTEAFF. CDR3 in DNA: TGCGCCAGCAGCCAAAGGACAGGGGGCGCGGGTACTGAAGCTTTCTTT.